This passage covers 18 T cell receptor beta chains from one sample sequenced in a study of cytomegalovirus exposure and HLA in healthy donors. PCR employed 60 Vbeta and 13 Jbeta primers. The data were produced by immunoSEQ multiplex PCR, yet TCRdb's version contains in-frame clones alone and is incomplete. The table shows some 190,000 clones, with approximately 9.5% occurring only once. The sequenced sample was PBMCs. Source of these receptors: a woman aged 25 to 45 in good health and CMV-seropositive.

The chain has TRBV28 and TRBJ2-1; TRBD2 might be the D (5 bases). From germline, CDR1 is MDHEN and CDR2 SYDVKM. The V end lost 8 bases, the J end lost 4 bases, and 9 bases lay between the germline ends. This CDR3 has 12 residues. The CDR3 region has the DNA TGTGCCAGCGCGTCGGGGTACAATGAGCAGTTCTTC. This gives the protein CASASGYNEQFF.

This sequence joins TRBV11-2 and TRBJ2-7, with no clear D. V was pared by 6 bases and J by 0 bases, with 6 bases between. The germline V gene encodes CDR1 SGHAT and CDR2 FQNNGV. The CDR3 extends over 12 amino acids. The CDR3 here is CASSLSSYEQYF. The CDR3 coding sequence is TGTGCCAGCAGTCTTTCCTCCTACGAGCAGTACTTC.

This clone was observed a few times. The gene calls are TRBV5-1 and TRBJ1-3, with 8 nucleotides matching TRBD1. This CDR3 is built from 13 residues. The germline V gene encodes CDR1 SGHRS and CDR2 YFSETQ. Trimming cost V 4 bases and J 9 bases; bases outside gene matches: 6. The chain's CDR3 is CASSLDREPTIYF. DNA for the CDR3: TGCGCCAGCAGCCTGGACAGGGAGCCCACCATATATTTT.

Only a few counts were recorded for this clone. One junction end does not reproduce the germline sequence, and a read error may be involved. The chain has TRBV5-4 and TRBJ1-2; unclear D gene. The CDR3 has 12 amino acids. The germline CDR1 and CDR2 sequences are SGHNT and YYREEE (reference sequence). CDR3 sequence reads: CASSLAGYGCTF. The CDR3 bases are TGTGCCAGCAGCTTGGCAGGCTATGGCTGCACCTTC.

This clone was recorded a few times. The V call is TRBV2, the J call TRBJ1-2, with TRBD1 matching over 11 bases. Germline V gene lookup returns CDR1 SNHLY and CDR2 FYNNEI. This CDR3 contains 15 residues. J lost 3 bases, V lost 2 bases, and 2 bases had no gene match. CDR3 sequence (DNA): TGTGCCAGCAGTGAACCGGGACAGGGGGACTATGGCTACACCTTC. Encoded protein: CASSEPGQGDYGYTF. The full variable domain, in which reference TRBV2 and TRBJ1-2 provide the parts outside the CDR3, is EPEVTQTPSHQVTQMGQEVILRCVPISNHLYFYWYRQILGQKVEFLVSFYNNEISEKSEIFDDQFSVERPDGSNFTLKIRSTKLEDSAMYFCASSEPGQGDYGYTFGSGTRLTVV.

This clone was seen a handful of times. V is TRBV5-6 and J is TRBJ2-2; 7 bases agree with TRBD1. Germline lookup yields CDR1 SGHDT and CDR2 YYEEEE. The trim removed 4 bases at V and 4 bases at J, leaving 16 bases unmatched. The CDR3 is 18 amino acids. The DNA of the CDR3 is TGTGCCAGCAGCCCCCGGTCAGGGGGTCGTTCGAGCACCGGGGAGCTGTTTTTT. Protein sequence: CASSPRSGGRSSTGELFF.

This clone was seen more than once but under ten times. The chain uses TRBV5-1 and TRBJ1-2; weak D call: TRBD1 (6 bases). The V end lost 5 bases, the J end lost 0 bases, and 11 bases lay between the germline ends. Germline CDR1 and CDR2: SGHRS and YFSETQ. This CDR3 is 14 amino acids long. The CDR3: CASRLYRANYGYTF. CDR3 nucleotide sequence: TGCGCCAGCAGACTTTACAGGGCTAACTATGGCTACACCTTC. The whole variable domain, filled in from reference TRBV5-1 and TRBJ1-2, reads KAGVTQTPRYLIKTRGQQVTLSCSPISGHRSVSWYQQTPGQGLQFLFEYFSETQRNKGNFPGRFSGRQFSNSRSEMNVSTLELGDSALYLCASRLYRANYGYTFGSGTRLTVV.

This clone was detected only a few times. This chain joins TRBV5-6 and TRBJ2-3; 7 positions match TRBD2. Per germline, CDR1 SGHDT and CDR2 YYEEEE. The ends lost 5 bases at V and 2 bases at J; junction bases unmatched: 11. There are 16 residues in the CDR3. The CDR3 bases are TGTGCCAGCAGTTTCCCTTCAGCGGGAATCACAGATACGCAGTATTTT. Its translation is CASSFPSAGITDTQYF.

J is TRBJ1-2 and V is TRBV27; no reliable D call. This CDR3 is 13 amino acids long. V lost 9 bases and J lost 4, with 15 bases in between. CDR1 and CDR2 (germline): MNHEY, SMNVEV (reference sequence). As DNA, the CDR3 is TGTGCCAGATCGGAGTCCCTTTCCTATGGCTACACCTTC. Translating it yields CARSESLSYGYTF.

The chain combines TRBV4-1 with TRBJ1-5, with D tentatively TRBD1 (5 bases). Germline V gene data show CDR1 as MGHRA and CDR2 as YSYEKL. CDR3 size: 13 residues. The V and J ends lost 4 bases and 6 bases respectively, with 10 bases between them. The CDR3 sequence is CASSLVGGQPQHF. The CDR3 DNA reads TGCGCCAGCAGCCTAGTGGGGGGTCAGCCCCAGCATTTT.

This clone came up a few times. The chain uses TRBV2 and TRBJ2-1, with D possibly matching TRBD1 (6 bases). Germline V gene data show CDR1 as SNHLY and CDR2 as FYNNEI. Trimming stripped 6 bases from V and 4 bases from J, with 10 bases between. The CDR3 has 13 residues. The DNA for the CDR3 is TGTGCCAGCAGAAACAGGGATTACAATGAGCAGTTCTTC. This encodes CASRNRDYNEQFF.

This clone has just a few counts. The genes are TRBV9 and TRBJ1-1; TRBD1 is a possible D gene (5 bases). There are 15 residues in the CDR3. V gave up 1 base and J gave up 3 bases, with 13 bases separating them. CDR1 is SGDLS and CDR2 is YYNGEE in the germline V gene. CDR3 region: CASSVRASGDTEAFF. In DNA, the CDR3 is TGTGCCAGCAGCGTACGGGCCTCGGGGGACACTGAAGCTTTCTTT.

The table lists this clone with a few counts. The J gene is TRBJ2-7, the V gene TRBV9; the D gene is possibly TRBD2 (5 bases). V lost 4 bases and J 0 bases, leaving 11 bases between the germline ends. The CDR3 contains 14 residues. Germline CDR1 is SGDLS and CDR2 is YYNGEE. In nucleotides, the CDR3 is TGTGCCAGCAGCCCGGACTTGAGCTCCTACGAGCAGTACTTC. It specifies CASSPDLSSYEQYF.

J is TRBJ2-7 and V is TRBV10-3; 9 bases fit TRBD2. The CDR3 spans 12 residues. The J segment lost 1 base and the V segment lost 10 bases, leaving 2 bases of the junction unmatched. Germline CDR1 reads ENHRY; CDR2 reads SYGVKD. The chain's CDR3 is CATSGGSYEQYF. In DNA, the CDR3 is TGTGCCACGAGCGGGGGGTCCTACGAGCAGTACTTC.

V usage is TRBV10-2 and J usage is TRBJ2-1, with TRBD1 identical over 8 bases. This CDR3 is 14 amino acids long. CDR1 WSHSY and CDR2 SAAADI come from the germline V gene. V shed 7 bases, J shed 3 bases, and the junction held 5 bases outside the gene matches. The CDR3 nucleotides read TGCGCCAGCAACGTCGGGACAGGCTACAATGAGCAGTTCTTC. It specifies CASNVGTGYNEQFF.

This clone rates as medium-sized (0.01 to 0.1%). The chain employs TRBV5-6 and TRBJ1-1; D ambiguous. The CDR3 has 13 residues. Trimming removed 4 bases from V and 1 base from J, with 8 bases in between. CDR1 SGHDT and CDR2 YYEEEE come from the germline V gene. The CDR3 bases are TGTGCCAGCAGCCGTAACAGGAACACTGAAGCTTTCTTT. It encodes CASSRNRNTEAFF.

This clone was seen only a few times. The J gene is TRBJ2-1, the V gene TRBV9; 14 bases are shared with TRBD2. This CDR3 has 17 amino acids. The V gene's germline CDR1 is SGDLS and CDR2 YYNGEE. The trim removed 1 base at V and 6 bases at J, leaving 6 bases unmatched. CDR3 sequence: CASSVSGLAGGPNEQFF. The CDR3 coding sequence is TGTGCCAGCAGCGTAAGCGGACTAGCGGGAGGTCCCAATGAGCAGTTCTTC.

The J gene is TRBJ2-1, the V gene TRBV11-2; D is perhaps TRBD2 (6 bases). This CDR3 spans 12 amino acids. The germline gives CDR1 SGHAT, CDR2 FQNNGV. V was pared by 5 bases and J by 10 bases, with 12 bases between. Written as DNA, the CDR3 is TGTGCCAGCAGCCGGGGAGGTCGAGAGCAGTTCTTC. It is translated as CASSRGGREQFF. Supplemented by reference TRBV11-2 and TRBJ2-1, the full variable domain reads EAGVAQSPRYKIIEKRQSVAFWCNPISGHATLYWYQQILGQGPKLLIQFQNNGVVDDSQLPKDRFSAERLKGVDSTLKIQPAKLEDSAVYLCASSRGGREQFFGPGTRLTVL.